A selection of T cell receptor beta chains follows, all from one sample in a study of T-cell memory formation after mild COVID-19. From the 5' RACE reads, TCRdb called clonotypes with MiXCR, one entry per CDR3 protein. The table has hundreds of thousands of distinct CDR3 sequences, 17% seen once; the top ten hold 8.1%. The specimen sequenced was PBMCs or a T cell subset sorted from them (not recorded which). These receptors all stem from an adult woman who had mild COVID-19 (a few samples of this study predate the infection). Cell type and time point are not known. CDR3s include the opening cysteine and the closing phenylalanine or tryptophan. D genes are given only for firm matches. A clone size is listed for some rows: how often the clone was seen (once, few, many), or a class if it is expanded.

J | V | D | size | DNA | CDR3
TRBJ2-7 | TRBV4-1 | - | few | TGCGCCAGCAGCCGTCAGGAAAGCTCCTACGAGCAGTACTTC | CASSRQESSYEQYF
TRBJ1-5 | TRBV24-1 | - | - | TGTGCCACCAGTGTATCGGGGGCTCGCCAGCCCCAGCATTTT | CATSVSGARQPQHF
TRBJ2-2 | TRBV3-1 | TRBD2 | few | TGTGCCAGCAGCCAAGAGGGACTAGCGGGAGTTAGAACCGGGGAGCTGTTTTTT | CASSQEGLAGVRTGELFF
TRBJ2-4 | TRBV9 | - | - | TGTGCCAGCAGCGTAGGAGGTAGGACGGACATTCAGTACTTC | CASSVGGRTDIQYF
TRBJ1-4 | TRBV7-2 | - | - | TGTGCCAGCAGCAGGAAGGGGGGTAATGATGAAAAACTGTTTTTT | CASSRKGGNDEKLFF
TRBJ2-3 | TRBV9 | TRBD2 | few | TGTGCCAGCAGCGTGACTAGCGGGAGGACCCGCACAGATACGCAGTATTTT | CASSVTSGRTRTDTQYF
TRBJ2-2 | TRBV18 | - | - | TGTGCCAGCTCACCACCGTCCGGCGGGATTACCGGGGAGCTGTTTTTT | CASSPPSGGITGELFF
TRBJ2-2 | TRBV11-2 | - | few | TGTGCCAGCAGCTTAAATTTGGGAACCGGGGAGCTGTTTTTT | CASSLNLGTGELFF
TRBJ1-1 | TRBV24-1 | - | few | TGTGCCACCAGTGATGCTAGGAGGGGGACTGAAGCTTTCTTT | CATSDARRGTEAFF
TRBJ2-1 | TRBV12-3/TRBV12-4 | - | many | TGTGCCAGCAGTTGGGAGAATGAGCAGTTCTTC | CASSWENEQFF
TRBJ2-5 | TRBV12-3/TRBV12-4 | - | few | TGTGCCAGCAGTTTATATCAGGAAGAGACCCAGTACTTC | CASSLYQEETQYF
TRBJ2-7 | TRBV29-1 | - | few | TGCAGCGTTGTGCTTAGCAGGACCGTATCCTACGAGCAGTACTTC | CSVVLSRTVSYEQYF
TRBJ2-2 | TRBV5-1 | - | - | TGCGCCAGCAGCGGGTCCCCCGGGGAGCTGTTTTTT | CASSGSPGELFF
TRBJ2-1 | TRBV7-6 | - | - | TGTGCCAGCAGCTTAGGTGCCATCCTCAATGAGCAGTTCTTC | CASSLGAILNEQFF
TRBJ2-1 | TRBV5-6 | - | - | TGTGCCAGCAGCTTGGGTCGGGGGCGCCTACAGTTCTTC | CASSLGRGRLQFF
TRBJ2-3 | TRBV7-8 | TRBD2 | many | TGTGCCAGCAGCTTGGACTTAGCGGGAGGCACAGATACGCAGTATTTT | CASSLDLAGGTDTQYF
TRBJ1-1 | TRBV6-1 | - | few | TGTGCCAGCAGTGAAGCTTTCTTT | CASSEAFF
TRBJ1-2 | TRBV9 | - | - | TGTGCCAGCAGCGGGCACAGGGCGACTAACTATGGCTACACCTTC | CASSGHRATNYGYTF